This T cell receptor beta chain appears in the sequencing data of a study of PD-L1 blockade in urothelial cancer. Whole-study context: Analyses were performed on blood at 3 weeks after treatment start (the second dose) and at 6 weeks. Across blood samples, T cells had a median count of 141,255.

This clone was picked up a small number of times. The V end lost 0 bases, the J end lost 8 bases, and 19 bases lay between the germline ends. The CDR3 is 15 residues long. The V gene's germline CDR1 is GTSNPN and CDR2 SVGIG (reference sequence). The time point is: pretreatment peripheral blood. TCRdb keeps only in-frame clones here, not all; method: immunoSEQ multiplex PCR. The sample carries some 90,000 clones, about 90% recorded once. The chain uses TRBV30 and TRBJ1-2; possible D gene TRBD1, 5 bases. Sequencing used PBMCs, obtained around atezolizumab (anti-PD-L1) treatment. This sequence was found in a woman over 75 with urothelial cancer. CDR3 in DNA: TGTGCCTGGAGTGTCTGGCAGGGACTAGCAGGGGGCTACACCTTC. This translates into CAWSVWQGLAGGYTF. Based on the CDR3 plus reference TRBV30 and TRBJ1-2, the full variable domain is SQTIHQWPATLVQPVGSPLSLECTVEGTSNPNLYWYRQAAGRGLQLLFYSVGIGQISSEVPQNLSASRPQDRQFILSSKKLLLSDSGFYLCAWSVWQGLAGGYTFGSGTRLTVV.